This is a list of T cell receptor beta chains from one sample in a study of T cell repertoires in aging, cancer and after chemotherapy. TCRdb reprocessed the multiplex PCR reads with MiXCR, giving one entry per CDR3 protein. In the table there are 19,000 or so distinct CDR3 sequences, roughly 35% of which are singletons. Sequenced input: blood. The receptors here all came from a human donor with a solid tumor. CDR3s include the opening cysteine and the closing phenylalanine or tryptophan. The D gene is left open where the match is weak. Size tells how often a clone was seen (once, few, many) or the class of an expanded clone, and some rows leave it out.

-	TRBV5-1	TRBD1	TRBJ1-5	CASSLQGSDQPQHF	TGCGCCAGCAGCTTACAGGGGTCGGATCAGCCCCAGCATTTT
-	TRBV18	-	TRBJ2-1	CASSPNLAVGRFF	TGTGCCAGCTCACCAAATTTGGCGGTGGGGCGGTTCTTC
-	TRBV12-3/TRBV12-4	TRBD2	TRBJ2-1	CASSQAGGRDEQFF	TGTGCCAGCAGCCAAGCGGGGGGGCGGGATGAGCAGTTCTTC
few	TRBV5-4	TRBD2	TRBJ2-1	CASKGGGLAENEQFF	TGTGCCAGCAAAGGAGGGGGACTAGCGGAGAATGAGCAGTTCTTC
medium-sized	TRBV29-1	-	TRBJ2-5	CSVGGNLETQYF	TGCAGCGTTGGAGGGAATCTAGAGACCCAGTACTTC
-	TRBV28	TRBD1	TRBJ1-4	CASSSGTANEKLFF	TGTGCCAGCAGTTCCGGGACAGCCAACGAAAAACTGTTTTTT
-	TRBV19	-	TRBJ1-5	CASNTQGRGNQPQHF	TGTGCCAGTAATACACAGGGTAGGGGCAATCAGCCCCAGCATTTT
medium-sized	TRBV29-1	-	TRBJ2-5	CSVGPRNRETQYF	TGCAGCGTCGGACCCAGGAACAGGGAGACCCAGTACTTC
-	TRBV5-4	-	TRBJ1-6	CASSFGASQYNSPLHF	TGTGCCAGCAGCTTCGGGGCCAGCCAATATAATTCACCCCTCCACTTT
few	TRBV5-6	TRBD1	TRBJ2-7	CASSLGQGQGRHEQYF	TGTGCCAGCAGCCTGGGGCAGGGACAGGGGAGACACGAGCAGTACTTC
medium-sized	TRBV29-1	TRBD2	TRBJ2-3	CSVVVGGSTDTQYF	TGCAGCGTTGTAGTGGGAGGGAGCACAGATACGCAGTATTTT
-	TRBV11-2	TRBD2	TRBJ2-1	CASSPRGVDYYNEQFF	TGTGCCAGCAGCCCCCGGGGGGTTGACTACTACAATGAGCAGTTCTTC
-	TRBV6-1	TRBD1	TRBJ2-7	CATHGQGKIYEQYF	TGTGCCACCCACGGACAGGGGAAAATCTACGAGCAGTACTTC
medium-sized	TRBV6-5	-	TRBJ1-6	CASSYRVLGNSPLHF	TGTGCCAGCAGTTACAGGGTTCTGGGGAATTCACCCCTCCACTTT
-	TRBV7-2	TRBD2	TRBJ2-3	CASSLWGGSTDTQYF	TGTGCCAGCAGCTTATGGGGGGGAAGCACAGATACGCAGTATTTT
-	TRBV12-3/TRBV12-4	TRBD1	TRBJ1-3	CASSNRGGNTIYF	TGTGCCAGCAGCAACAGGGGTGGAAACACCATATATTTT
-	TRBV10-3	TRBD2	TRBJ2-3	CAISATSGRTDTQYF	TGTGCCATCAGCGCGACTAGCGGGAGAACAGATACGCAGTATTTT
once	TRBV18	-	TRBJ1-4	CASSPLPGLPNPSTNEKLFF	TGTGCCAGCTCACCACTACCGGGACTCCCGAACCCATCAACTAATGAAAAACTGTTTTTT
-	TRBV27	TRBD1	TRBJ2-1	CASSPTGGGYNERFF	TGTGCCAGCAGCCCTACAGGGGGAGGATACAATGAGCGGTTCTTC
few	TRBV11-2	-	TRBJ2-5	CASSLIFGTVQETQYF	TGTGCCAGCAGCTTAATCTTCGGTACAGTCCAAGAGACCCAGTACTTC
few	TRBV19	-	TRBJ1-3	CASRSPGAASGNTIYF	TGTGCCAGTAGATCACCCGGGGCAGCCTCTGGAAACACCATATATTTT
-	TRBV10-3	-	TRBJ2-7	CAIMETSTYEQYF	TGTGCCATCATGGAGACTTCCACCTACGAGCAGTACTTC
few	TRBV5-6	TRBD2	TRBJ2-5	CASTFGGGEETQYF	TGTGCCAGCACCTTCGGGGGAGGGGAAGAGACCCAGTACTTC
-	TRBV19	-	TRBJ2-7	CASSTTVSYEQYF	TGTGCCAGTAGTACGACAGTCTCCTACGAGCAGTACTTC